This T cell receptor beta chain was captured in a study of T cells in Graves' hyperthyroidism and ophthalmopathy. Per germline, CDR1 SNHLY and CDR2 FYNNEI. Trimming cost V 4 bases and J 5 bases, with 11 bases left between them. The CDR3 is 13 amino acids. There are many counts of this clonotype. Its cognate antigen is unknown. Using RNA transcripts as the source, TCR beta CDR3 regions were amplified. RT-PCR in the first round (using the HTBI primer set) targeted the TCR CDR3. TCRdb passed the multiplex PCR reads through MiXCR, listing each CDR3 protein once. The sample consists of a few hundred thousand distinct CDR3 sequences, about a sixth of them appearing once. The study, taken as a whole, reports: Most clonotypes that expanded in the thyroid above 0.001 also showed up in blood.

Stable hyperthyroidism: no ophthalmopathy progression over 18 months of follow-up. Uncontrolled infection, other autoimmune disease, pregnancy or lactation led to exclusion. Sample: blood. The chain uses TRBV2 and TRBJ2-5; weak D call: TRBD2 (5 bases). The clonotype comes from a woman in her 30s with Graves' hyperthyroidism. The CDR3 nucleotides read TGTGCCAGCAGTGTAGTTAGAGGGGAGACCCAGTACTTC. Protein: CASSVVRGETQYF.